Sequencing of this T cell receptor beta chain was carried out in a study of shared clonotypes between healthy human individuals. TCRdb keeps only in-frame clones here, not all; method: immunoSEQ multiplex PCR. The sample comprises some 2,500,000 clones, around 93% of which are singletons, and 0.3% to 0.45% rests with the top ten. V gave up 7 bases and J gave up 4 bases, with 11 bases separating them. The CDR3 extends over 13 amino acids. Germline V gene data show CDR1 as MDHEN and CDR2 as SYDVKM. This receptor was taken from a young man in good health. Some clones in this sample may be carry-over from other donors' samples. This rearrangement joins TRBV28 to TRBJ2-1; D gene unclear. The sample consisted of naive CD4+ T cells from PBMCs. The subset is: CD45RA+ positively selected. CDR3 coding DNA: TGTGCCAGCAATATCGACGGGTACAATGAGCAGTTCTTC. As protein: CASNIDGYNEQFF.